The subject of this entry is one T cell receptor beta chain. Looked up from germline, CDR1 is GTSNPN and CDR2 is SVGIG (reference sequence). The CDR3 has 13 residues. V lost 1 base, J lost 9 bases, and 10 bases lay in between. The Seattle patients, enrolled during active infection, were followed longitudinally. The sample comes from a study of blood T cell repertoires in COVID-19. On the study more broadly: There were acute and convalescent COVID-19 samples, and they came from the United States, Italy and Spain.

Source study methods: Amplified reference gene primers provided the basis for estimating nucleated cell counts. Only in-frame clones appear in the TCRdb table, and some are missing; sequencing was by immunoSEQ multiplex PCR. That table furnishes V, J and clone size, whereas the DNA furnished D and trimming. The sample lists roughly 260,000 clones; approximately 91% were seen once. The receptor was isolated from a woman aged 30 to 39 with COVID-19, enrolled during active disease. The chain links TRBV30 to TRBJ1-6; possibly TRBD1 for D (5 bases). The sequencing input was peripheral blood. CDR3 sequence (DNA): TGTGCCTGGAGTGGACAGTCGGGTTCACCCCTCCACTTT. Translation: CAWSGQSGSPLHF.